A single sample is the source of the 26 T cell receptor beta chains below, sequenced in a study of CD8 T cells in ankylosing spondylitis. The study's findings and limits: A TCR beta motif of under 10 highly homologous variants appeared characteristic of ankylosing spondylitis blood.

Via MiXCR, TCRdb re-called the 5' RACE reads, giving one row per CDR3 protein. The table includes around 140,000 distinct CDR3 sequences, 17% detected once. These receptors have no known antigen. The sequenced material came from blood, either unsorted or a sorted T cell fraction (not recorded which). These receptors originate from a male donor with ankylosing spondylitis.

This chain links TRBV5-1 with TRBJ2-7; 8 bases align to TRBD1. V was clipped by 9 bases and J by 8 bases; unmatched bases: 16. Germline CDR1 and CDR2: SGHRS and YFSETQ. The CDR3 is 14 residues long. The CDR3 nucleotides are TGCGCCAACAACCGAGGACAGGGAGGTATTAAGCAGTACTTC. Its translation: CANNRGQGGIKQYF.

The rearrangement uses TRBV19 and TRBJ1-2; possibly TRBD1 for D (5 bases). The V end was cut by 7 bases, the J end by 3 bases, with 9 bases between. CDR3 size: 12 residues. Germline CDR1 and CDR2: LNHDA and SQIVND (reference sequence). The DNA of the CDR3 is TGTGCCAGTATGGCAGGGCACTATGGCTACACCTTC. Its protein is CASMAGHYGYTF.

The chain recombines TRBV9 with TRBJ2-1, with D unresolved. CDR1 and CDR2 from the germline V gene are SGDLS and YYNGEE. V dropped 8 bases and J dropped 7 bases, with 7 bases sitting between them. The CDR3 totals 10 residues. CDR3 protein: CARWGNEQFF. DNA for the CDR3: TGTGCCAGGTGGGGTAATGAGCAGTTCTTC.

This clonotype was observed a handful of times. The V call is TRBV7-2, the J call TRBJ2-1; 7 bases are a match to TRBD2. Per the germline V gene, CDR1 is SGHTA and CDR2 is FQGNSA. This CDR3 region has 17 residues. V shed 6 bases, J shed 7 bases, and the junction held 18 bases outside the gene matches. The CDR3 nucleotides are TGTGCCAGCAGTCACCCCCTTCCGGGCGGGAGTCGGAATGAGCAGTTCTTC. It is translated as CASSHPLPGGSRNEQFF. The entire variable domain, with the rest obtained from reference TRBV7-2 and TRBJ2-1, is as follows: GAGVSQSPSNKVTEKGKDVELRCDPISGHTALYWYRQSLGQGLEFLIYFQGNSAPDKSGLPSDRFSAERTGGSVSTLTIQRTQQEDSAVYLCASSHPLPGGSRNEQFFGPGTRLTVL.

This chain joins TRBV7-9 and TRBJ2-1; no firm D call. Trimming left V 3 bases short and J 2 bases short, with 8 bases between. The germline CDR1 and CDR2 sequences are SEHNR and FQNEAQ (reference sequence). The CDR3 spans 14 residues. CDR3 region: CASSFGSPYNEQFF. For the CDR3, the DNA is TGTGCCAGCAGCTTCGGTTCCCCCTACAATGAGCAGTTCTTC.

This clonotype has a count of ten or more. The chain couples TRBV28 to TRBJ2-7, with D perhaps assigned TRBD1 or TRBD2 (5 bases each). Germline V gene sequence: CDR1 MDHEN, CDR2 SYDVKM. Between the trimmed V and J ends, which lost 5 bases and 1 base, there was a span of 15 bases. The CDR3 has 15 residues. The CDR3 region is CASSATGTGSYEQYF. The CDR3 DNA is TGTGCCAGCAGTGCTACCGGGACCGGATCCTACGAGCAGTACTTC.

In its sample, this clonotype was seen a few times. The CDR3 bases are TGTGCCAGCAGCCTCACTTCCTCGCCGGACAATGAGCAGTTCTTC. Its protein is CASSLTSSPDNEQFF. This chain links TRBV7-9 with TRBJ2-1, with D unresolved. V lost 5 bases, J lost 5 bases, and 16 bases lay in between. The germline CDR1 and CDR2 sequences are SEHNR and FQNEAQ (reference sequence). The CDR3 has 15 residues.

V usage is TRBV27 and J usage is TRBJ2-7; 10 bases align to TRBD2. The CDR3 runs to 15 residues. V was pared by 4 bases and J by 2 bases, with 5 bases of the junction left unmatched. Germline V gene lookup returns CDR1 MNHEY and CDR2 SMNVEV (reference sequence). CDR3 in DNA: TGTGCCAGCAGTTCACCCCTAGCGGGAGCCTACGAGCAGTACTTC. It is translated as CASSSPLAGAYEQYF.

In this sample, this clonotype turned up a few times. The chain couples TRBV7-9 to TRBJ2-1, with TRBD2 identical over 15 bases. CDR3 length: 15 amino acids. The germline gives CDR1 SEHNR, CDR2 FQNEAQ (reference sequence). V shed 5 bases and J 15 bases; nucleotides not matched to a gene: 11. CDR3 in DNA: TGTGCCAGCAGCACCACCGGGACTAGCGGGAGGTGGACGTTCTTC. Its protein product is CASSTTGTSGRWTFF.

This clonotype has ten or more counts. The chain employs TRBV11-2 and TRBJ2-2; D is unclear. CDR1 and CDR2 (germline): SGHAT, FQNNGV. The CDR3 runs 12 residues. The germline V and J ends were trimmed by 5 bases and 6 bases, with 7 bases remaining between them. The CDR3 reads CASSPPSGELFF. The DNA of the CDR3 is TGTGCCAGCAGCCCCCCGTCCGGGGAGCTGTTTTTT.

A few counts support this clonotype. The V and J genes are TRBV12-3 or TRBV12-4 and TRBJ1-5; maybe TRBD1 (6 bases). Trimming took off 7 bases at V and 7 bases at J, with 23 bases between the two ends. The CDR3 consists of 16 residues. Here the CDR3 DNA reads TGTGCCAGCACCCCAGGTGAAGGGGGGTCGAGACAGCCCCAGCATTTT. As protein: CASTPGEGGSRQPQHF.

This clonotype was seen many times. This rearrangement joins TRBV28 to TRBJ2-7; TRBD2 matches at 7 bases. Trimming took 2 bases from V and 0 from J; bases not matched to a gene: 4. The germline V gene encodes CDR1 MDHEN and CDR2 SYDVKM. The CDR3 runs 15 residues. In DNA form, the CDR3 reads TGTGCCAGCAGTTTAGCTAGCGGACCCTCCTACGAGCAGTACTTC. Translated, it gives CASSLASGPSYEQYF. Supplemented by reference TRBV28 and TRBJ2-7, the full variable domain reads DVKVTQSSRYLVKRTGEKVFLECVQDMDHENMFWYRQDPGLGLRLIYFSYDVKMKEKGDIPEGYSVSREKKERFSLILESASTNQTSMYLCASSLASGPSYEQYFGPGTRLTVT.

The sample holds one count of this clonotype. The chain links TRBV7-6 to TRBJ1-3; unclear D gene. CDR1 is SGHVS, CDR2 FNYEAQ, per germline. The CDR3 is 13 amino acids. V gave up 5 bases and J gave up 0 bases, with 5 bases separating them. CDR3 sequence (DNA): TGTGCCAGCAGCAGTAACTCTGGAAACACCATATATTTT. Translation: CASSSNSGNTIYF. The full variable domain, in which reference TRBV7-6 and TRBJ1-3 provide the parts outside the CDR3, is GAGVSQSPRYKVTKRGQDVALRCDPISGHVSLYWYRQALGQGPEFLTYFNYEAQQDKSGLPNDRFSAERPEGSISTLTIQRTEQRDSAMYRCASSSNSGNTIYFGEGSWLTVV.

This chain connects TRBV24-1 to TRBJ2-4; D is unclear. This CDR3 contains 13 residues. V gave up 1 base and J gave up 8 bases, with 8 bases separating them. Germline CDR1 KGHDR, CDR2 SFDVKD. The CDR3 coding sequence is TGTGCCACCAGTGATTTTTCGTGGGACATTCAGTACTTC. As protein: CATSDFSWDIQYF.

Only a few counts were recorded for this clonotype. This chain connects TRBV19 to TRBJ2-3, with D unresolved. The ends were cut back, 8 bases at V and 4 bases at J, with 1 base in the middle. The CDR3 loop spans 9 amino acids. Germline values: CDR1 LNHDA, CDR2 SQIVND (reference sequence). This CDR3 is CASPDTQYF. Here the CDR3 DNA reads TGTGCCAGTCCAGATACGCAGTATTTT.

This clonotype was detected a few times. The chain uses TRBV29-1 and TRBJ2-5; 7 bases map to TRBD1. The V and J ends lost 6 bases and 7 bases, in that order; junction bases with no gene match: 11. This CDR3 contains 13 residues. Per the germline V gene, CDR1 is SQVTM and CDR2 is ANQGSEA. The CDR3 nucleotides are TGCAGCGTGGGACGGGGACAGTTGGTGACCCAGTACTTC. Encoded protein: CSVGRGQLVTQYF.

J is TRBJ2-3 and V is TRBV6-4; 10 bases line up with TRBD2. Trimming cost V 2 bases and J 4 bases; bases outside gene matches: 3. CDR1 is MRHNA and CDR2 is SNTAGT in the germline V gene. This CDR3 has 15 amino acids. This CDR3 reads CASSDRTSGSDTQYF. Written as DNA, the CDR3 is TGTGCCAGCAGTGACCGGACTAGCGGTTCAGATACGCAGTATTTT.

This clonotype occurred a few times. The V and J genes are TRBV20-1 and TRBJ2-2; possibly TRBD1 for D (6 bases). Germline loops: CDR1 DFQATT, CDR2 SNEGSKA (reference sequence). The CDR3 is made up of 13 amino acids. Trimming removed 5 bases at V and 2 bases at J, with 9 bases between. Here the CDR3 DNA reads TGCAGTGCTTTGGACAGCAACACCGGGGAGCTGTTTTTT. As protein: CSALDSNTGELFF.

This clonotype was seen more than once but under ten times. The rearrangement uses TRBV20-1 and TRBJ2-7; tentatively, D is TRBD2 (5 bases). Trimming stripped 6 bases from V and 3 bases from J, with 15 bases between. The CDR3 covers 13 residues. The germline V gene has CDR1 DFQATT and CDR2 SNEGSKA (reference sequence). The CDR3 DNA reads as TGCAGTGCCCCAAGGACTCGCCTCTACGAGCAGTACTTC. As protein: CSAPRTRLYEQYF.

In its sample, this clonotype was seen many times. This chain joins TRBV5-5 and TRBJ2-2; 9 bases match TRBD1. CDR3 length: 16 amino acids. Germline lookup yields CDR1 SGHKS and CDR2 YYEKEE (reference sequence). V trimming: 4 bases; J trimming: 6 bases; junction bases outside the gene matches: 10. CDR3 protein: CASSLGTGRFSGELFF. The DNA of the CDR3 is TGTGCCAGCAGCCTAGGGACAGGGAGGTTCTCCGGGGAGCTGTTTTTT.

This rearrangement joins TRBV27 to TRBJ2-1; TRBD2 aligns across 9 bases. The J segment lost 4 bases and the V segment lost 6 bases, leaving 10 bases of the junction unmatched. Germline CDR1 MNHEY, CDR2 SMNVEV (reference sequence). This CDR3 contains 16 residues. The CDR3 coding sequence is TGTGCCAGCAGCCAGGCGGGAGGGCCATGGTACAATGAGCAGTTCTTC. It is translated as CASSQAGGPWYNEQFF.

J is TRBJ2-7 and V is TRBV4-1; D not resolved. Germline CDR1 is MGHRA and CDR2 is YSYEKL. The CDR3 has 14 amino acids. V lost 1 base to trimming and J lost 2 bases, with 9 bases between them. DNA for the CDR3: TGCGCCAGCAGCCAAGGCATGGGAACCTACGAGCAGTACTTC. This encodes CASSQGMGTYEQYF.

The chain has TRBV10-3 and TRBJ1-2; weak D call: TRBD1 (6 bases). CDR1 and CDR2 from the germline V gene are ENHRY and SYGVKD. CDR3 length equals 14 residues. V lost 2 bases and J lost 7, with 14 bases in between. The CDR3 loop reads CAISEAQGISGYTF. CDR3 coding DNA: TGTGCCATCAGTGAGGCCCAGGGGATCTCTGGCTACACCTTC.

The J gene is TRBJ2-1, the V gene TRBV27; 13 bases align to TRBD2. In germline, CDR1 is MNHEY, CDR2 SMNVEV (reference sequence). Trimming cost V 8 bases and J 4 bases; bases outside gene matches: 2. CDR3 length: 14 residues. DNA of the CDR3: TGTGCCAGCGGACTAGCGGGAGCTTACAATGAGCAGTTCTTC. This sequence encodes CASGLAGAYNEQFF.

The J gene is TRBJ2-1, the V gene TRBV27, with 10 positions matching TRBD2. The CDR3 contains 16 residues. V lost 2 bases and J lost 9; bases outside the gene matches: 10. Germline values: CDR1 MNHEY, CDR2 SMNVEV (reference sequence). Here the CDR3 DNA reads TGTGCCAGCAGTTTAGGTGGGCTAGCGGGAGATGGTGAGCAGTTCTTC. Its translation is CASSLGGLAGDGEQFF.

This clonotype appeared a few times. The chain recombines TRBV5-1 with TRBJ2-3; D is undetermined. Germline loops: CDR1 SGHRS, CDR2 YFSETQ. V was trimmed by 0 bases and J by 1 base, leaving 9 bases between them. This CDR3 is 15 amino acids long. CDR3 sequence reads: CASSLEWRRTDTQYF. The CDR3 DNA reads TGCGCCAGCAGCTTGGAATGGCGTCGCACAGATACGCAGTATTTT.